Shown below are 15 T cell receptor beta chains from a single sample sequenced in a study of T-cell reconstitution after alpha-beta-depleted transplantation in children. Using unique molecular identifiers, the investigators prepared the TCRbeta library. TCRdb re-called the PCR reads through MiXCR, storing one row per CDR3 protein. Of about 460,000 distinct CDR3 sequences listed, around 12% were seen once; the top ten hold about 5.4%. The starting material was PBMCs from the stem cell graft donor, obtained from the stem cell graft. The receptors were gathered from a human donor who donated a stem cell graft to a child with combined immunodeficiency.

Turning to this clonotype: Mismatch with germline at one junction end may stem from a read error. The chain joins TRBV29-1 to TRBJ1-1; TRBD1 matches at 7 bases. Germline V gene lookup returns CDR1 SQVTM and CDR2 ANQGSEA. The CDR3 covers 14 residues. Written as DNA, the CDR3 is TGCAGCGTCAGGGGGTTGAGGGGGGACACTGAACCTTTCTTT. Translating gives CSVRGLRGDTEPFF.

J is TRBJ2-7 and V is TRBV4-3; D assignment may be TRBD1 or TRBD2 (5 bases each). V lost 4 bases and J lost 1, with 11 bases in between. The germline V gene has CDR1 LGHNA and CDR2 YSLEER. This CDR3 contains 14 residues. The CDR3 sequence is CASSPGTISYEQYF. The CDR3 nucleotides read TGCGCCAGCAGCCCCGGGACCATTTCCTACGAGCAGTACTTC.

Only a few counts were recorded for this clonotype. The CDR3 loop is CASSGGSFEAFF. The CDR3 DNA sequence: TGTGCCAGCAGTGGGGGGTCATTTGAAGCTTTCTTT. The genes are TRBV6-5 and TRBJ1-1, with D possibly matching TRBD1 (5 bases). This CDR3 region has 12 residues. Per germline, CDR1 MNHEY and CDR2 SVGAGI. Trimming shortened V by 5 bases and J by 7 bases, and 11 bases separated the two germline ends.

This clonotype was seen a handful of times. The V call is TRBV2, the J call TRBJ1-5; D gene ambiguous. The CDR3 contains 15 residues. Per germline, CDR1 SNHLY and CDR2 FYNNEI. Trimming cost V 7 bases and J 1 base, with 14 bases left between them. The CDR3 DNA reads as TGTGCCAGCATGTTGGGGTGGGGAAGCAATCAGCCCCAGCATTTT. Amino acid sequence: CASMLGWGSNQPQHF. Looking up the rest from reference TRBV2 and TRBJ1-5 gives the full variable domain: EPEVTQTPSHQVTQMGQEVILRCVPISNHLYFYWYRQILGQKVEFLVSFYNNEISEKSEIFDDQFSVERPDGSNFTLKIRSTKLEDSAMYFCASMLGWGSNQPQHFGDGTRLSIL.

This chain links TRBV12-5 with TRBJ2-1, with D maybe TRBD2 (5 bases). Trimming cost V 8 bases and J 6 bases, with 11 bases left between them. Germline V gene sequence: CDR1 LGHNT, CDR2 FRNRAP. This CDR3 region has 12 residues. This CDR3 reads CASTGSGNEQFF. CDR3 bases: TGTGCTAGTACGGGATCGGGCAATGAGCAGTTCTTC.

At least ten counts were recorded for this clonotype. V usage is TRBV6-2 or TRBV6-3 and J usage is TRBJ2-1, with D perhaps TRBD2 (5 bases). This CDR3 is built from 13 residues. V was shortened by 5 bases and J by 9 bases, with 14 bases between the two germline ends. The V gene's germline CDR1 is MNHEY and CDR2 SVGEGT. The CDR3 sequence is CASSQTEVGEQFF. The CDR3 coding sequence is TGTGCCAGCAGTCAGACGGAGGTGGGTGAGCAGTTCTTC.

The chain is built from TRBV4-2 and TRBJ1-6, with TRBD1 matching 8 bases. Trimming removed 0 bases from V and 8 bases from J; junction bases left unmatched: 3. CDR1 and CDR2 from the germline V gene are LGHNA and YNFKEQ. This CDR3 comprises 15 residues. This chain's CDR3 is CASSQEAGGDSPLHF. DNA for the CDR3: TGTGCCAGCAGCCAAGAGGCAGGGGGCGATTCACCCCTCCACTTT.

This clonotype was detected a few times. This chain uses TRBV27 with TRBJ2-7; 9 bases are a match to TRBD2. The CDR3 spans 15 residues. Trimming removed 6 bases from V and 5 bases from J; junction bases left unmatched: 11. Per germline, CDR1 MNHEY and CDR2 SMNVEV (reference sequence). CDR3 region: CASSLAGLANDEQYF. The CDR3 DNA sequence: TGTGCCAGCAGCCTTGCAGGACTAGCGAACGACGAGCAGTACTTC.

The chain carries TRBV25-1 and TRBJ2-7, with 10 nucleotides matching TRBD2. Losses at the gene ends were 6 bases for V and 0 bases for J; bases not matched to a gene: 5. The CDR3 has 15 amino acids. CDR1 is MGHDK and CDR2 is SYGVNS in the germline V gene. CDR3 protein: CASRGTSGASYEQYF. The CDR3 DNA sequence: TGTGCCAGCAGGGGTACTAGCGGGGCCTCCTACGAGCAGTACTTC.

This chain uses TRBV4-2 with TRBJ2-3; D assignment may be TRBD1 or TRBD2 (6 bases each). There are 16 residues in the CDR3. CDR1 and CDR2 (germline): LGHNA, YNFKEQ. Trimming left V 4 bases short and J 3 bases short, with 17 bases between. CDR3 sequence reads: CASSPVVGGGTDTQYF. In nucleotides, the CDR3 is TGTGCCAGCAGCCCAGTGGTAGGAGGGGGGACAGATACGCAGTATTTT.

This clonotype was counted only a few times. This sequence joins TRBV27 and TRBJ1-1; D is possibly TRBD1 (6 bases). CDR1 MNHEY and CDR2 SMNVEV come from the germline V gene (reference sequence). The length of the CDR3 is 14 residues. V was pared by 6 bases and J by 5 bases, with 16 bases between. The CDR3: CASRHQGGGTEAFF. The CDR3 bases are TGTGCCAGCAGACACCAAGGGGGTGGGACTGAAGCTTTCTTT.

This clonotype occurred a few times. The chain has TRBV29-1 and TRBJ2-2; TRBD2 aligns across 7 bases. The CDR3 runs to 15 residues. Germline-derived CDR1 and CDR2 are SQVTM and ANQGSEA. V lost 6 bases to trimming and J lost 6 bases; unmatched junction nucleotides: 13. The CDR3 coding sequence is TGCAGCGTCGAGCCGGCGACTAGCTCACCCGGGGAGCTGTTTTTT. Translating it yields CSVEPATSSPGELFF.

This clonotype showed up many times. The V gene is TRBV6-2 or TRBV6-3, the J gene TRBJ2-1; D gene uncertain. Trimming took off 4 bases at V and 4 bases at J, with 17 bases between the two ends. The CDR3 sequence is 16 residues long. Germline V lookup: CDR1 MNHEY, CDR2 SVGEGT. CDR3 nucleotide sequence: TGTGCCAGCAGTTTCTATATGGCCGGACCGTACAATGAGCAGTTCTTC. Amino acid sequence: CASSFYMAGPYNEQFF.

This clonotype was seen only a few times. The DNA of the CDR3 is TGCGCCAGCAGCCAAGATTGGGGGACTGCTAGGGCCAACAATGAGCAGTTCTTC. Translation gives CASSQDWGTARANNEQFF. The V and J genes are TRBV4-3 and TRBJ2-1; tentative D call: TRBD2 (6 bases). In germline, CDR1 is LGHNA, CDR2 YSLEER. This CDR3 contains 18 residues. V lost 0 bases to trimming and J lost 5 bases, with 20 bases between them.

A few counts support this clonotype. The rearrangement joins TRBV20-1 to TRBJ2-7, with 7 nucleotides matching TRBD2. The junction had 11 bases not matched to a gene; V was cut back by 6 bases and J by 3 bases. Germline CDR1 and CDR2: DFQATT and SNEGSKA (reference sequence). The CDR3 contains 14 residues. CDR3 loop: CSAEASGEHYEQYF. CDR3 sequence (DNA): TGCAGTGCGGAGGCTAGCGGAGAACACTACGAGCAGTACTTC.